This TCR beta chain was obtained from a study of monozygotic twins with inflammatory bowel disease. Total RNA input per TCR library was roughly 3,300 ng. Reprocessing the 5' RACE reads, TCRdb reports a single entry for every CDR3 protein and omits DNA. The sample has about 160,000 distinct CDR3 sequences, and its top ten clones hold approximately 7%. CDR3 size: 17 residues. Germline V lookup: CDR1 LNHDA, CDR2 SQIVND (reference sequence). The chain carries TRBV19 and TRBJ2-2; TCRdb's D gene call, TRBD1, goes unchecked for lack of DNA. What was sequenced was blood. This clonotype was obtained from a human donor with ulcerative colitis or Crohn's disease, or a healthy co-twin of an affected twin (not recorded which). The CDR3 loop is CASIGAFGGVFAGELFF.